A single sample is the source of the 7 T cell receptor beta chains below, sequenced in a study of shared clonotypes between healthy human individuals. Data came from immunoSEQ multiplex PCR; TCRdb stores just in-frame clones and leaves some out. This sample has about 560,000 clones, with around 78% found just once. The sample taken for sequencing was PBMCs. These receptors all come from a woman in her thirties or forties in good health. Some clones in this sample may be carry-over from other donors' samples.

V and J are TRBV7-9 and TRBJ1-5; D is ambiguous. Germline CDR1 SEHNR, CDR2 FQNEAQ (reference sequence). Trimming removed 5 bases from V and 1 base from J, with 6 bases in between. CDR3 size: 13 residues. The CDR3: CASSPNSNQPQHF. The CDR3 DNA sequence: TGTGCCAGCAGCCCCAACAGCAATCAGCCCCAGCATTTT. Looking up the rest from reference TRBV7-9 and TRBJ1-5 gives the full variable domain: DTGVSQNPRHKITKRGQNVTFRCDPISEHNRLYWYRQTLGQGPEFLTYFQNEAQLEKSRLLSDRFSAERPKGSFSTLEIQRTEQGDSAMYLCASSPNSNQPQHFGDGTRLSIL.

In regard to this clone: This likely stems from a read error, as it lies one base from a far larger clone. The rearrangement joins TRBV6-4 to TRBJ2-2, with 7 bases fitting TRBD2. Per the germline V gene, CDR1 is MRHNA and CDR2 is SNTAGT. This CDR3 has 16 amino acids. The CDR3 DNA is TGTGTCAGCAACCAAGAGGCGGGAGCGGGCACCGGGGAGCTGTTTTTT. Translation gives CVSNQEAGAGTGELFF.

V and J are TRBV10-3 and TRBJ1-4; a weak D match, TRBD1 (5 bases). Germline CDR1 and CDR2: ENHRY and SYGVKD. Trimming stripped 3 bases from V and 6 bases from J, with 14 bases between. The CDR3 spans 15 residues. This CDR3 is CAISDQGAGDEKLFF. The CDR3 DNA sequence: TGTGCCATCAGTGACCAGGGCGCAGGTGATGAAAAACTGTTTTTT.

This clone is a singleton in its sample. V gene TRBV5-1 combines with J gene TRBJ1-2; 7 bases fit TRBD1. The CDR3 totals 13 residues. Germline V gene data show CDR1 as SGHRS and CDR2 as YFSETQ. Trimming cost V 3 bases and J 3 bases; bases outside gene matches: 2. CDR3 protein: CASSSGQDYGYTF. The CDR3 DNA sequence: TGCGCCAGCAGCTCAGGACAGGACTATGGCTACACCTTC.

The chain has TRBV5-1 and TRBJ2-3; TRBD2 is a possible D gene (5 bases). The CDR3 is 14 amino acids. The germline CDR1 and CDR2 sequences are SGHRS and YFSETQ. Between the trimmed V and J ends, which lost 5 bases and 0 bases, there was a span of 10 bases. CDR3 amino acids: CASSPDFSTDTQYF. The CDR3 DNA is TGCGCCAGCAGTCCGGACTTTAGCACAGATACGCAGTATTTT.

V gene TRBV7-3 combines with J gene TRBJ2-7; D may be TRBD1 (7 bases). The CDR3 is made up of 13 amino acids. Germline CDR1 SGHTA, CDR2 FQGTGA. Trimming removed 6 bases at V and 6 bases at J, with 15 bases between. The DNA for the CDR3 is TGTGCCAGCAGTACAGGGGAAGCGGGCGAGCAGTACTTC. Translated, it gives CASSTGEAGEQYF.

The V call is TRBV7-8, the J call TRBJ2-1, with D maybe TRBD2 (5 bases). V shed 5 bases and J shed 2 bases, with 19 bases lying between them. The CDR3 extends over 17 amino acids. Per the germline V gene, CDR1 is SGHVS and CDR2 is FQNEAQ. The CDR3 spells CASSPRSPPGTYNEQFF. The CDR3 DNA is TGTGCCAGCAGCCCCCGATCCCCCCCGGGGACCTACAATGAGCAGTTCTTC.